One and the same sample provided the 14 T cell receptor beta chains below, sequenced in a study of shared clonotypes between healthy human individuals. Sequencing used immunoSEQ multiplex PCR; TCRdb keeps in-frame clones, though not all of them. The data contain over 850,000 clones, 70% to 80% of them seen just once; the ten biggest clones take up around 0.61%. Input material: memory CD4+ T cells from PBMCs. Regarding subset: CD45RA-negative fraction. All receptors derive from a young man in good health. Some clones in this sample may be carry-over from other donors' samples.

The chain employs TRBV6-5 and TRBJ1-6; 7 bases map to TRBD1. The CDR3 has 14 amino acids. With V trimmed by 4 bases and J by 12 bases, 9 bases remained unmatched. Germline V gene data show CDR1 as MNHEY and CDR2 as SVGAGI. CDR3: CASSFSGTDGPLHF. The CDR3 DNA is TGTGCCAGCAGTTTCTCGGGGACAGATGGACCCCTCCACTTT.

Turning to this clone: The same CDR3 can be traced to other DNA sequences in this sample. The chain is built from TRBV30 and TRBJ2-3, with 9 bases identical to TRBD2. The CDR3 contains 15 residues. Germline V gene data show CDR1 as GTSNPN and CDR2 as SVGIG (reference sequence). With V trimmed by 0 bases and J by 9 bases, 10 bases remained unmatched. The DNA for the CDR3 is TGTGCCTGGAGTGTACCGGGCGGGAGGGCCGACACGCAGTATTTT. It codes for CAWSVPGGRADTQYF.

The chain uses TRBV11-1 and TRBJ1-1; D is unclear. Trimming removed 0 bases from V and 4 bases from J, with 6 bases in between. Germline CDR1 and CDR2: SGHAT and FQDESV (reference sequence). The length of the CDR3 is 13 residues. The CDR3 loop reads CASSLAVGTEAFF. The CDR3 DNA reads as TGTGCCAGCAGCTTAGCGGTAGGCACTGAAGCTTTCTTT.

The V gene is TRBV27, the J gene TRBJ1-1, with a tentative D call TRBD1 (5 bases). Trimming took 5 bases from V and 1 from J, leaving 8 bases between them. This CDR3 region has 13 residues. Germline V lookup: CDR1 MNHEY, CDR2 SMNVEV (reference sequence). Written as DNA, the CDR3 is TGTGCCAGCAGTGAGGGGCAGAACACTGAAGCTTTCTTT. Translated: CASSEGQNTEAFF.

This chain's CDR3 is CASSLTGSEAELFF. The CDR3 DNA is TGTGCCAGCTCACTCACAGGGTCGGAGGCGGAGCTGTTTTTT. The V gene is TRBV18, the J gene TRBJ2-2; D is perhaps TRBD1 (6 bases). The CDR3 extends over 14 amino acids. Looked up from germline, CDR1 is KGHSH and CDR2 is LQKENI. The V end was cut by 4 bases, the J end by 10 bases, with 16 bases between.

A remark on this clone: The same CDR3 is also encoded by other DNA sequences in this sample. J is TRBJ2-5 and V is TRBV18; TRBD1 aligns across 9 bases. Germline V gene sequence: CDR1 KGHSH, CDR2 LQKENI. The junction had 4 bases not matched to a gene; V was cut back by 3 bases and J by 5 bases. This CDR3 is built from 14 residues. CDR3 sequence reads: CASSPGQGRETQYF. Written as DNA, the CDR3 is TGTGCCAGCTCACCGGGACAGGGCAGGGAGACCCAGTACTTC.

CDR3 residues: CASSYPTSDNNEQFF. In DNA, the CDR3 is TGTGCCAGCAGTTACCCGACTAGCGACAACAATGAGCAGTTCTTC. V gene TRBV6-7 combines with J gene TRBJ2-1; 8 bases align to TRBD2. TRBV6-7 is an ORF, with its function uncertain. The CDR3 has 15 residues. The V and J ends lost 2 bases and 5 bases, in that order; junction bases with no gene match: 5.

A remark on this clone: The identical CDR3 is also encoded by other nucleotide sequences in the sample. The chain combines TRBV6-1 with TRBJ2-1, with 7 nucleotides matching TRBD1. The junction had 3 bases not matched to a gene; V was cut back by 6 bases and J by 4 bases. The V gene's germline CDR1 is MNHNS and CDR2 SASEGT. This CDR3 contains 13 residues. Here the CDR3 DNA reads TGTGCCAGCAGAAGGGACAGTTACAATGAGCAGTTCTTC. It codes for CASRRDSYNEQFF.

The V and J genes are TRBV7-2 and TRBJ2-1; TRBD2 agrees at 8 bases. The CDR3 contains 15 residues. The junction had 9 bases not matched to a gene; V was cut back by 5 bases and J by 6 bases. Per the germline V gene, CDR1 is SGHTA and CDR2 is FQGNSA. CDR3 region: CASSLPGLGSNEQFF. For the CDR3, the DNA is TGTGCCAGCAGCCTCCCGGGACTAGGTTCCAATGAGCAGTTCTTC.

This chain joins TRBV5-1 and TRBJ2-4, with TRBD1 matching 8 bases. Germline loops: CDR1 SGHRS, CDR2 YFSETQ. The V segment lost 2 bases and the J segment 8 bases; nucleotides outside the gene matches: 6. The CDR3 totals 14 residues. The CDR3 protein is CASSLQGEEDIQYF. In DNA form, the CDR3 reads TGCGCCAGCAGCTTACAGGGGGAGGAGGACATTCAGTACTTC.

This clone was counted at least ten times. This sequence joins TRBV5-1 and TRBJ1-1; D uncertain. Germline V gene lookup returns CDR1 SGHRS and CDR2 YFSETQ. The length of the CDR3 is 14 residues. Trimming left V 0 bases short and J 3 bases short, with 9 bases between. CDR3 bases: TGCGCCAGCAGCTTGGCCGTAAGGGACACTGAAGCTTTCTTT. The encoded protein is CASSLAVRDTEAFF. Combining the CDR3 with reference TRBV5-1 and TRBJ1-1 gives the whole variable domain KAGVTQTPRYLIKTRGQQVTLSCSPISGHRSVSWYQQTPGQGLQFLFEYFSETQRNKGNFPGRFSGRQFSNSRSEMNVSTLELGDSALYLCASSLAVRDTEAFFGQGTRLTVV.

This clone appeared a few times. The rearrangement uses TRBV7-9 and TRBJ1-2, with 9 bases that match TRBD1. This CDR3 spans 13 amino acids. V shed 4 bases and J 7 bases; nucleotides not matched to a gene: 4. Looked up from germline, CDR1 is SEHNR and CDR2 is FQNEAQ (reference sequence). CDR3 sequence: CASSWDRAGGYTF. The CDR3 DNA reads TGTGCCAGCAGCTGGGACAGGGCTGGTGGCTACACCTTC.

The count of this clone is one. Different DNA sequences within this sample yield the same CDR3. V is TRBV7-2 and J is TRBJ2-1; D might be TRBD2 (6 bases). CDR1 and CDR2 (germline): SGHTA, FQGNSA. Trimming shortened V by 2 bases and J by 4 bases, and 12 bases separated the two germline ends. CDR3 size: 15 residues. CDR3 DNA: TGTGCCAGCAGCTTATCGCGGGACTCTTACAATGAGCAGTTCTTC. Amino acid sequence: CASSLSRDSYNEQFF. Supplemented by reference TRBV7-2 and TRBJ2-1, the full variable domain reads GAGVSQSPSNKVTEKGKDVELRCDPISGHTALYWYRQSLGQGLEFLIYFQGNSAPDKSGLPSDRFSAERTGGSVSTLTIQRTQQEDSAVYLCASSLSRDSYNEQFFGPGTRLTVL.

This clone was detected only a few times. The gene calls are TRBV30 and TRBJ1-2; a weak D match, TRBD1 (5 bases). Germline values: CDR1 GTSNPN, CDR2 SVGIG (reference sequence). The germline V and J ends were trimmed by 6 bases and 9 bases, with 20 bases remaining between them. This CDR3 is built from 13 residues. CDR3 nucleotide sequence: TGTGCCTGCGACACCGGGGCTTTGGGTCGCTACACCTTC. Translated: CACDTGALGRYTF.